What follows are 11 T cell receptor beta chains derived from one specimen sequenced in a study of control samples from healthy donors and cancer patients. Assay used: immunoSEQ multiplex PCR; TCRdb lists only in-frame clones, some missing. The sample gives around 94,000 clones, about nine tenths of which show up once; under 4% is in the top ten. Material for sequencing was blood. Source of these receptors: a woman between 18 and 29 years old in good health.

This rearrangement joins TRBV5-1 to TRBJ2-1; D could derive from TRBD1 or TRBD2 (5 bases each). The CDR3 runs to 13 residues. The germline V gene encodes CDR1 SGHRS and CDR2 YFSETQ. Between the trimmed V and J ends, which lost 2 bases and 8 bases, there was a span of 11 bases. CDR3 sequence: CASSFWRGDEQFF. DNA of the CDR3: TGCGCCAGCAGCTTCTGGCGAGGGGATGAGCAGTTCTTC.

This chain uses TRBV11-2 with TRBJ2-1, with D uncertain. This CDR3 comprises 15 residues. CDR1 SGHAT and CDR2 FQNNGV come from the germline V gene. The ends were cut back, 2 bases at V and 7 bases at J, with 15 bases in the middle. The CDR3 DNA reads as TGTGCCAGCAGCTTATCAGCTATGATCAGGAATGAGCAGTTCTTC. Amino acids: CASSLSAMIRNEQFF.

Notes on this clone: Other DNA sequences in the sample encode the same CDR3. The V and J genes are TRBV2 and TRBJ2-3; TRBD2 aligns across 12 bases. V lost 4 bases and J lost 1; bases outside the gene matches: 3. The CDR3 runs 16 residues. Germline CDR1 reads SNHLY; CDR2 reads FYNNEI. The CDR3 nucleotides are TGTGCCAGCAGTGTGACTAGCGGGGGCCGCACAGATACGCAGTATTTT. This sequence encodes CASSVTSGGRTDTQYF.

The chain is built from TRBV9 and TRBJ1-3; D is perhaps TRBD1 (6 bases). Germline V gene lookup returns CDR1 SGDLS and CDR2 YYNGEE. V was cut by 0 bases and J by 0 bases, with 16 bases left in between. The CDR3 has 18 amino acids. CDR3 DNA: TGTGCCAGCAGCGTAGCCCCCGCGGGGGCACCCTCTGGAAACACCATATATTTT. The encoded protein is CASSVAPAGAPSGNTIYF.

The rearrangement joins TRBV3-1 (or the pseudogene TRBV3-2) to TRBJ2-1; weak D call: TRBD1 (5 bases). The CDR3 totals 13 residues. Trimming left V 4 bases short and J 6 bases short, with 10 bases between. CDR1 and CDR2 from the germline V gene are LGHDT and YNNKEL (reference sequence). CDR3 bases: TGTGCCAGCAGCCTTTTCAGGGTCAATGAGCAGTTCTTC. Translating gives CASSLFRVNEQFF.

The chain uses TRBV12-3 or TRBV12-4 and TRBJ1-1; unclear D gene. The CDR3 runs 13 residues. Trimming removed 0 bases at V and 3 bases at J, with 5 bases between. CDR3 nucleotides: TGTGCCAGCAGTTTAGCCCGCTACACTGAAGCTTTCTTT. Its translation: CASSLARYTEAFF.

V is TRBV6-5 and J is TRBJ1-2; D is possibly TRBD1 (5 bases). CDR1 MNHEY and CDR2 SVGAGI come from the germline V gene. The ends were cut back, 8 bases at V and 4 bases at J, with 14 bases in the middle. CDR3 length equals 13 residues. CDR3 sequence reads: CASGMQGSYGYTF. The DNA of the CDR3 is TGTGCCAGCGGGATGCAGGGAAGCTATGGCTACACCTTC.

This clone is a singleton in its sample. CDR3 DNA: TGTGCCAGCAGCCCCGTGGGTTACGAGCAGTACTTC. It codes for CASSPVGYEQYF. J is TRBJ2-7 and V is TRBV6-6; D gene uncertain. V was shortened by 6 bases and J by 4 bases, with 10 bases between the two germline ends. Germline CDR1 and CDR2: MNHNY and SVGAGI (reference sequence). The CDR3 is 12 residues long.

This chain connects TRBV18 to TRBJ1-6, with a possible D match to TRBD1 (6 bases). The V end lost 3 bases, the J end lost 9 bases, and 15 bases lay between the germline ends. The CDR3 consists of 15 residues. Germline lookup yields CDR1 KGHSH and CDR2 LQKENI. For the CDR3, the DNA is TGTGCCAGCTCACCTGGGCGGGGGCGCGGTTCACCCCTCCACTTT. Its translation: CASSPGRGRGSPLHF.

The chain carries TRBV12-3 or TRBV12-4 and TRBJ1-2; tentatively, D is TRBD1 (5 bases). V gave up 6 bases and J gave up 8 bases, with 16 bases separating them. CDR3 length equals 13 residues. CDR3 residues: CASRYPGGSGYTF. The CDR3 DNA follows: TGTGCCAGCAGGTACCCGGGGGGTAGCGGCTACACCTTC.

The chain uses TRBV3-1 (or the pseudogene TRBV3-2) and TRBJ1-2; D possibly corresponds to TRBD1 (6 bases). The CDR3 totals 12 residues. V dropped 4 bases and J dropped 4 bases, with 7 bases sitting between them. Germline CDR1 and CDR2: LGHDT and YNNKEL (reference sequence). CDR3 nucleotide sequence: TGTGCCAGCAGCCGCAGGGGCTATGGCTACACCTTC. It encodes CASSRRGYGYTF.